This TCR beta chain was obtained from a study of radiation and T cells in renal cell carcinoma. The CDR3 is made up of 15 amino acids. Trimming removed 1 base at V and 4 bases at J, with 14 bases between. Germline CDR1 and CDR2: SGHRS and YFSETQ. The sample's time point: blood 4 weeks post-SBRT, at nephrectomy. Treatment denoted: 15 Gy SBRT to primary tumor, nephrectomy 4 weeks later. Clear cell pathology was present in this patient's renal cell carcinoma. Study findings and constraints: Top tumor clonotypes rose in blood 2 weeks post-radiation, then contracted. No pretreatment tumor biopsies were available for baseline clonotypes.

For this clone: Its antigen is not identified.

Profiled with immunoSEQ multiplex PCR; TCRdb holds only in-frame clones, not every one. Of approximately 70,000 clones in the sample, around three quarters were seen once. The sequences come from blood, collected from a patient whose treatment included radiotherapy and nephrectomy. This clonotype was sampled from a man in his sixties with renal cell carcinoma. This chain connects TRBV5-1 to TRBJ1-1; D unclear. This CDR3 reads CASSLSQLSTTEAFF. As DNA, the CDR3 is TGCGCCAGCAGCTTGAGCCAGCTAAGTACCACTGAAGCTTTCTTT.